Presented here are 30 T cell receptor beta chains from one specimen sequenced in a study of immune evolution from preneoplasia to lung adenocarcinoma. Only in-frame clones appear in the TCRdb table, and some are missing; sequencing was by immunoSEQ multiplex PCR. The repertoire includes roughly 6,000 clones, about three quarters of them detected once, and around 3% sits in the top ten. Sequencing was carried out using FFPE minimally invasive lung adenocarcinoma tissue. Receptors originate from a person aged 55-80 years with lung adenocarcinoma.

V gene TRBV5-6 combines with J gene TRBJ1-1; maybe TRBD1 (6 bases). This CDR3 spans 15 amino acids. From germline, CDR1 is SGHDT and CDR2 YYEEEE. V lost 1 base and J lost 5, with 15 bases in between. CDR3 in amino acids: CASSLRAGRGTEAFF. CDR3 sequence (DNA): TGTGCCAGCAGCTTGAGGGCAGGGAGGGGGACTGAAGCTTTCTTT.

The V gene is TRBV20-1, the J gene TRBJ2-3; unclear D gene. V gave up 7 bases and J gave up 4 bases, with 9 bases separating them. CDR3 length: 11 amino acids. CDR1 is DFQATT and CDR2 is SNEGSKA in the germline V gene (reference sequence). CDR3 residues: CSERVADTQYF. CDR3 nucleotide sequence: TGCAGTGAAAGGGTCGCAGATACGCAGTATTTT.

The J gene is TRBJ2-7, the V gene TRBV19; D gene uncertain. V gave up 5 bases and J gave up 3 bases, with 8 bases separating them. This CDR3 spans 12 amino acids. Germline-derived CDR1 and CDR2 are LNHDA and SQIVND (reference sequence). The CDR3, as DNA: TGTGCCAGTAGTCCCGGAAGCTACGAGCAGTACTTC. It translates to CASSPGSYEQYF. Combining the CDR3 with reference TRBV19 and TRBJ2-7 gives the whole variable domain DGGITQSPKYLFRKEGQNVTLSCEQNLNHDAMYWYRQDPGQGLRLIYYSQIVNDFQKGDIAEGYSVSREKKESFPLTVTSAQKNPTAFYLCASSPGSYEQYFGPGTRLTVT.

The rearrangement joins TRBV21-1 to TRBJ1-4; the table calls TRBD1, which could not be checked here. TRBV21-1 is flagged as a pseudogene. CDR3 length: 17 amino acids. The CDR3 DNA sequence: TGTGCCAGCAGCGTCCCGGGACAGGGAGTTTGGAATGAAAAACTGTTTTTT. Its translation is CASSVPGQGVWNEKLFF.

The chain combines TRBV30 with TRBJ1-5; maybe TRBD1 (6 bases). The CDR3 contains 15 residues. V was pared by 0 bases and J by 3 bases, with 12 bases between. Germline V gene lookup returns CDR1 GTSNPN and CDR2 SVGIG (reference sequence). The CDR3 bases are TGTGCCTGGAGTGTACGGACAGTCAACAATCAGCCCCAGCATTTT. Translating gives CAWSVRTVNNQPQHF.

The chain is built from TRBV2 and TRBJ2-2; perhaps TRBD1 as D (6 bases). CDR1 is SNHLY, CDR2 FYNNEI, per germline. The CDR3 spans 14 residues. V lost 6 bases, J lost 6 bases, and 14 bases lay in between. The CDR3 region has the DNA TGTGCCAGCAGGGCCGGGACACTCTCCGGGGAGCTGTTTTTT. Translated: CASRAGTLSGELFF.

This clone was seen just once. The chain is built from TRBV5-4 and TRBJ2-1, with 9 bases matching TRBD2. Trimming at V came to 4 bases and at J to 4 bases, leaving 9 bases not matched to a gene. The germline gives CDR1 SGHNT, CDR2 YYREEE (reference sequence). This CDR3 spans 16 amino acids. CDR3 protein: CASSPRGSGSYNEQFF. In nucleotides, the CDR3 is TGTGCCAGCAGCCCTCGGGGTAGCGGGAGTTACAATGAGCAGTTCTTC.

CDR3 protein: CAWGTPYTEAFF. DNA of the CDR3: TGTGCCTGGGGGACACCCTACACTGAAGCTTTCTTT. This chain links TRBV30 with TRBJ1-1, with a possible D match to TRBD1 (6 bases). The V end was cut by 5 bases, the J end by 3 bases, with 10 bases between. Germline assignment: CDR1 GTSNPN and CDR2 SVGIG (reference sequence). The CDR3 loop spans 12 amino acids.

As DNA, the CDR3 is TGTGCCAGCAGGAGGGGTATGGCTTTCTTT. Translation: CASRRGMAFF. The chain uses TRBV6-5 and TRBJ1-1; weak D call: TRBD1 (5 bases). The CDR3 contains 10 residues. Germline V lookup: CDR1 MNHEY, CDR2 SVGAGI. V lost 6 bases and J lost 11, with 10 bases in between.

The CDR3 coding sequence is TGTGCCAGCAGCGGATTGCGAGGGGCTGGCGGTGAGCAGTTCTTC. Residues: CASSGLRGAGGEQFF. The chain carries TRBV6-1 and TRBJ2-1, with D perhaps assigned TRBD1 or TRBD2 (5 bases each). Germline V lookup: CDR1 MNHNS, CDR2 SASEGT. CDR3 length: 15 residues. V shed 6 bases and J shed 9 bases, with 21 bases lying between them.

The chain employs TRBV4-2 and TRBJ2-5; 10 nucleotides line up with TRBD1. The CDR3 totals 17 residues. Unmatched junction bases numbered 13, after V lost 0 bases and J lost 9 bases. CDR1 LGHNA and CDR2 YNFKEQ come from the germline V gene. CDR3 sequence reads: CASSQEGDRGGTSAQYF. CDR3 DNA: TGTGCCAGCAGCCAAGAGGGGGACAGGGGCGGGACCTCGGCCCAGTACTTC.

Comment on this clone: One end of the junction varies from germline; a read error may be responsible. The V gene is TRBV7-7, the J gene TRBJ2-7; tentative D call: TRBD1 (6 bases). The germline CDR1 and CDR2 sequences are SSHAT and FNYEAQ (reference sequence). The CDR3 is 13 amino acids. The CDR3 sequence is CASSLQGSSEQYF. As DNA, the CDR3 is TGTGCTAGCAGCTTACAGGGCTCCTCCGAGCAGTACTTC.

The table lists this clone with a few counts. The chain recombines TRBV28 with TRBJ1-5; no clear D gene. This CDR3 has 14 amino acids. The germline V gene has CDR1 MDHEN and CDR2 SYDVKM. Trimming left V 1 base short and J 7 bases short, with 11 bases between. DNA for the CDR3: TGTGCCAGCAGTTTATCAAATATATGGCAGCCCCAGCATTTT. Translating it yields CASSLSNIWQPQHF.

This CDR3 is CASSQTGTGGLRGYTF. CDR3 nucleotides: TGCGCCAGCAGCCAAACGGGGACAGGAGGGCTTCGGGGCTACACCTTC. The chain carries TRBV4-1 and TRBJ1-2; 8 nucleotides agree with TRBD1. V shed 2 bases and J 8 bases; nucleotides not matched to a gene: 13. CDR1 MGHRA and CDR2 YSYEKL come from the germline V gene. This CDR3 spans 16 amino acids.

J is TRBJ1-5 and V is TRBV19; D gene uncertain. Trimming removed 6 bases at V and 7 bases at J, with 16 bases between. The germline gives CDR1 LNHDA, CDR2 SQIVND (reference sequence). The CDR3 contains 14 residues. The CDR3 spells CASRREPRGQPQHF. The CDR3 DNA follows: TGTGCCAGTAGGAGAGAACCCCGAGGGCAGCCCCAGCATTTT.

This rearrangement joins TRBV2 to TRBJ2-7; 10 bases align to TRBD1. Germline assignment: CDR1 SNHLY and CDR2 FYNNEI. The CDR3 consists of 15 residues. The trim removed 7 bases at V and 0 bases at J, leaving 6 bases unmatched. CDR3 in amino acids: CASTPRDRGSYEQYF. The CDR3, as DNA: TGTGCCAGCACGCCCAGGGACAGGGGCTCCTACGAGCAGTACTTC.

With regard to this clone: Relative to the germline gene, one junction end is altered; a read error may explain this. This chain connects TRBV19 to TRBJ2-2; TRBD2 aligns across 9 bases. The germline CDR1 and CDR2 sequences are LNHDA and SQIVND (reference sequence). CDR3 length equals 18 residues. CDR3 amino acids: CASTSGLAKAQNIGELFF. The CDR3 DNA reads TGTGCCAGTACCTCAGGACTAGCGAAGGCTCAGAACATCGGGGAGCTGTTTTTT.

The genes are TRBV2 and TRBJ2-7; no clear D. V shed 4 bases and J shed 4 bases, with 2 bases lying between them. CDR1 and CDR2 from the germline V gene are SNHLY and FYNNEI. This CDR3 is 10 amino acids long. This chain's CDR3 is CASSGYEQYF. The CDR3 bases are TGTGCCAGCAGTGGGTACGAGCAGTACTTC.

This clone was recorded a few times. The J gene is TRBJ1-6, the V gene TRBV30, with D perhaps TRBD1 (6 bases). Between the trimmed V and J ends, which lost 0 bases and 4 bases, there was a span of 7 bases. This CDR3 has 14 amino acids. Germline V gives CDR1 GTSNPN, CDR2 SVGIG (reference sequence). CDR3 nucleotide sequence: TGTGCCTGGAGTGTAGACAGGTATAATTCACCCCTCCACTTT. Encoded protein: CAWSVDRYNSPLHF.

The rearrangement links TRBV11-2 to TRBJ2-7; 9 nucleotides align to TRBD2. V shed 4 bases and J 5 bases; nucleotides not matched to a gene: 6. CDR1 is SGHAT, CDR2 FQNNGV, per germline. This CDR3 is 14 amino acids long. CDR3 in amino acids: CASSSAGGFDEQYF. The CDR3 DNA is TGTGCCAGCAGCTCAGCGGGGGGTTTCGACGAGCAGTACTTC.

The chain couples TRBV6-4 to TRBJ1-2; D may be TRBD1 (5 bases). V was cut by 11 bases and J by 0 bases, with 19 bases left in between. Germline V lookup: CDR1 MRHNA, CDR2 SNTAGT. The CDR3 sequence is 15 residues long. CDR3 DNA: TGTGCCGCCCCTCGACGAGGAGGGGCTAACTATGGCTACACCTTC. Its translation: CAAPRRGGANYGYTF.

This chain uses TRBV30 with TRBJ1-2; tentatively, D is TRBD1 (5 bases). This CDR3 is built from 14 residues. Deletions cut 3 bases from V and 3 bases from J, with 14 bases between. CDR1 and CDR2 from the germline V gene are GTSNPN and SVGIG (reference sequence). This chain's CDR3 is CAWSWGRRDYGYTF. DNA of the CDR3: TGTGCCTGGAGCTGGGGGAGGAGGGACTATGGCTACACCTTC.

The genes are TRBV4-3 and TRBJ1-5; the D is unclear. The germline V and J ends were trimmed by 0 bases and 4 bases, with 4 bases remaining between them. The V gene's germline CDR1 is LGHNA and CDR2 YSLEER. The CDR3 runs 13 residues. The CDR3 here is CASSQDLNQPQHF. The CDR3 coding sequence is TGCGCCAGCAGCCAAGATCTAAATCAGCCCCAGCATTTT.

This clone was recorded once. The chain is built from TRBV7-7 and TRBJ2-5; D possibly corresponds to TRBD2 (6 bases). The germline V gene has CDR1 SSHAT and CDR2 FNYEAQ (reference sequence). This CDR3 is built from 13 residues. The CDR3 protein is CASAPGVQETQYF. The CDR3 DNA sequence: TGTGCTAGCGCTCCGGGGGTGCAAGAGACCCAGTACTTC.

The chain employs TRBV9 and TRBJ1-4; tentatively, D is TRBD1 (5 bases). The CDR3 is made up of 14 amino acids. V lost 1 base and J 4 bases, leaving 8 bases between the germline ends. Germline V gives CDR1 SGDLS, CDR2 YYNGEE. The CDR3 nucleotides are TGTGCCAGCAGCGTACAGGGAGATAATGAAAAACTGTTTTTT. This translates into CASSVQGDNEKLFF.

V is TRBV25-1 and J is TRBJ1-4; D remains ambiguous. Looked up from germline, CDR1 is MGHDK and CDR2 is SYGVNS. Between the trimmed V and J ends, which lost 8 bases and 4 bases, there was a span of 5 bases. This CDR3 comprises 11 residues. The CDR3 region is CASARNEKLFF. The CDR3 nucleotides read TGTGCCAGCGCCCGTAATGAAAAACTGTTTTTT.

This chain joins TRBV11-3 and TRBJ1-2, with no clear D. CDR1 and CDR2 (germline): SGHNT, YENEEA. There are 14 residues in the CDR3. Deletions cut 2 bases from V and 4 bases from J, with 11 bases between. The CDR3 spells CASSLNAELYGYTF. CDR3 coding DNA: TGTGCCAGCAGCTTAAATGCAGAACTCTATGGCTACACCTTC.

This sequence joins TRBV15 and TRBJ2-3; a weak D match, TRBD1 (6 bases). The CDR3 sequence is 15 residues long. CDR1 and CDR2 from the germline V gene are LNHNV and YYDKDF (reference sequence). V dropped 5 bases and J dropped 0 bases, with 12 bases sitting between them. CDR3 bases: TGTGCCACCAGCCTCGACAGGACTAGCACAGATACGCAGTATTTT. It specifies CATSLDRTSTDTQYF.

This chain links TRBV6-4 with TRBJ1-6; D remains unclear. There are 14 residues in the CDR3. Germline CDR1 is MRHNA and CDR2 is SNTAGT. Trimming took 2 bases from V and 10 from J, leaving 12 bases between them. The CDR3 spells CASSDTRLGSPLHF. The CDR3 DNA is TGTGCCAGCAGTGACACCCGTCTTGGATCACCCCTCCACTTT.

The CDR3: CASSPDGVGRNTEAFF. In DNA form, the CDR3 reads TGTGCCAGCTCACCCGACGGGGTTGGACGGAACACTGAAGCTTTCTTT. The gene calls are TRBV18 and TRBJ1-1, with unresolved D. With 3 bases removed from V and 1 base from J, the gap between germline ends came to 15 bases. This CDR3 has 16 residues. From germline, CDR1 is KGHSH and CDR2 LQKENI.